The T cell receptor beta chain described here comes from a study of HIV-infected children after antiretroviral therapy interruption. Looking at the study overall: Interruption-arm samples span weeks 0, 12, interruption end (24 or 48), and about 3 years post-study.

This CDR3 comprises 16 residues. Germline V CDR1 and CDR2: LGHDT, YNNKEL (reference sequence). The V gene lost 1 base and the J gene lost 8 bases, with 15 bases spanning the gap. In its sample, this clonotype was seen many times. As for treatment: PENTA 11 planned treatment interruption arm or continuous ART arm. Only samples with at least 5 million viable PBMCs qualified. Unique molecular identifiers were included in an RNA-based 3' RACE TCR library. TCRdb reprocessed the 3' RACE reads via MiXCR and lists one record per CDR3 protein. This table holds about 83,000 distinct CDR3 sequences, approximately 6.9% found once.

The sequencing here drew on CD45RA+ CD4+ T cells from PBMCs, pooled from several time points, taken from a donor given antiretroviral therapy, either interrupted or continuous. Subset defined: naive CD4+ CD45RA+ CD45RO- T cells. The chain has TRBV3-1 and TRBJ1-6; a possible D gene is TRBD1 (6 bases). The sequence came from a pool of human donors with HIV. Written as DNA, the CDR3 is TGTGCCAGCAGCCAAGTTGGGCAGGGGAGAGATTCACCCCTCCACTTT. Amino acid sequence: CASSQVGQGRDSPLHF.